The rows below give T cell receptor beta chains drawn from one sample of a study of T cell responses to AZD1222 COVID-19 vaccine. Produced via immunoSEQ multiplex PCR; TCRdb's table is partial and in-frame only. This sample has approximately 200,000 clones, with roughly 94% found just once. Sequences were derived from peripheral blood, sampled 28 days after the second dose of the MenACWY control vaccine. These TCRs come from an adult who received the MenACWY meningococcal vaccine as a control. Each CDR3 is given with its conserved first and last residue. Fields, in order: CDR3 DNA, CDR3 protein, clone size, D gene, V gene, J gene. A D gene is named only where the DNA matches it firmly. Rows may omit the clone size; those that give it use once, few, many or a size class.

TGTGCCAGCAGCCAAGATTGGAGTAGCCTCAGCTCCTACAATGAGCAGTTCTTC	CASSQDWSSLSSYNEQFF	-	-	TRBV3-1/TRBV3-2	TRBJ2-1
TGTGCCAGCAGTTTATTAGGGCCCCCCTACGAGCAGTACTTC	CASSLLGPPYEQYF	-	-	TRBV27	TRBJ2-7
TGTGCCAGCAGTTTAATGGGACTAGGGGGAGAGACCCAGTACTTC	CASSLMGLGGETQYF	once	TRBD2	TRBV27	TRBJ2-5
TGTGCCAGTAGTACTGGCTATGGCTACACCTTC	CASSTGYGYTF	-	-	TRBV19	TRBJ1-2
TGTGCCAGTAGTCCGACAGGGGGTTCGGAAGCTTTCTTT	CASSPTGGSEAFF	-	TRBD1	TRBV19	TRBJ1-1
TGTGCCAGCAGTTACGGCAGAAATAGCAATCAGCCCCAGCATTTT	CASSYGRNSNQPQHF	-	-	TRBV6-5	TRBJ1-5
TGTGCCAGCAGCCAAGGGGATAGCGGGAGTGCGGATACGCAGTATTTT	CASSQGDSGSADTQYF	-	TRBD2	TRBV14	TRBJ2-3
TGTGCCAGCAGCACCTCCTACGAGCAGTACTTC	CASSTSYEQYF	-	-	TRBV5-6	TRBJ2-7
TGTGCCTGGCGGACTCGACGGCCGAACACTGAAGCTTTCTTT	CAWRTRRPNTEAFF	-	-	TRBV30	TRBJ1-1
TGTGCCAGTAACACCCTCTCCTACGAGCAGTACTTC	CASNTLSYEQYF	-	-	TRBV2	TRBJ2-7
TGCGCCAGCAGCTTGCACAGGGTCCCAACTGAAGCTTTCTTT	CASSLHRVPTEAFF	few	-	TRBV5-1	TRBJ1-1
TGTGCCAGTAGTATGGGAGGGATGGGCTCTGGGGCCAACGTCCTGACTTTC	CASSMGGMGSGANVLTF	-	TRBD2	TRBV19	TRBJ2-6
TGTGCCAGCAGCCTGACAGGCAACACTGAAGCTTTCTTT	CASSLTGNTEAFF	-	-	TRBV28	TRBJ1-1
TGTGCCAGTAGTATAGGACTAGCGGGAGGGTACAATGAGCAGTTCTTC	CASSIGLAGGYNEQFF	-	TRBD2	TRBV19	TRBJ2-1
TGCGCCAGCAGCTTACAGGGCCTCTCCGGCACAGATACGCAGTATTTT	CASSLQGLSGTDTQYF	-	-	TRBV5-1	TRBJ2-3
TGTGCCAGCAGTAGGCCCTCTAACTATGGCTACACCTTC	CASSRPSNYGYTF	-	-	TRBV12-3/TRBV12-4	TRBJ1-2
TGTGCCAGCAGTTTATTTCCGGCTTTAGGCTCACCCCTCCACTTT	CASSLFPALGSPLHF	-	-	TRBV27	TRBJ1-6
TGTGCCGCCCCCCGGGTCAGGGGATTAAGCAATCAGCCCCAGCATTTT	CAAPRVRGLSNQPQHF	-	-	TRBV24-1	TRBJ1-5
TGTGCCAGCAGTGATTTAGGGGTTACCGGGGAGCTGTTTTTT	CASSDLGVTGELFF	few	-	TRBV6-1	TRBJ2-2
TGTGCCAGCAACAGGAGAGACAGGCCTTGGCCCCAGCATTTT	CASNRRDRPWPQHF	-	-	TRBV28	TRBJ1-5
TGTGCCAGCAGTTTACCGCCGATGAACACTGAAGCTTTCTTT	CASSLPPMNTEAFF	-	-	TRBV28	TRBJ1-1
TGTGCCAGCAGTTACGGGGGGAGGGTGGGCAATGAGCAGTTCTTC	CASSYGGRVGNEQFF	-	TRBD2	TRBV6-2/TRBV6-3	TRBJ2-1
TGCAGCGGGACTAGCGGGAGAAACAACGAGCAGTACTTC	CSGTSGRNNEQYF	-	TRBD2	TRBV29-1	TRBJ2-7
TGTGCCAGCCTGACAGGGTCAGGAATCAATGGCTACACCTTC	CASLTGSGINGYTF	-	TRBD1	TRBV6-5	TRBJ1-2
TGTGCCAGCAGTCCCCGGGACAGGGTCTACGAGCAGTACTTC	CASSPRDRVYEQYF	-	TRBD1	TRBV6-5	TRBJ2-7
TGTGCCAGAAGCCCCCCGGGGAGCACAGATACGCAGTATTTT	CARSPPGSTDTQYF	-	-	TRBV5-3	TRBJ2-3
TGTGCCAGCTCACTACAAGGACGGAGCTCCTACGAGCAGTACTTC	CASSLQGRSSYEQYF	-	-	TRBV18	TRBJ2-7
TGTGCCTGGAGCGGACCGTCTGGAAACACCATATATTTT	CAWSGPSGNTIYF	-	-	TRBV30	TRBJ1-3
TGTGCCAGCAGCAGGGGGCAGAACACTGAAGCTTTCTTT	CASSRGQNTEAFF	-	TRBD1	TRBV9	TRBJ1-1
TGTGCCAGCAGCGGAAACCGCCTGTACTTC	CASSGNRLYF	-	-	TRBV9	TRBJ2-7
TGTGCCATCGGAGGGGGACGGGGCAACTATGGCTACACCTTC	CAIGGGRGNYGYTF	-	-	TRBV28	TRBJ1-2
TGTGCCAGCTCGTCTAATGAAAAACTGTTTTTT	CASSSNEKLFF	-	-	TRBV18	TRBJ1-4
TGTGCCAGCAGCTCGTCAGGAGGACAGGCTGGCTACACCTTC	CASSSSGGQAGYTF	-	TRBD1	TRBV6-2/TRBV6-3	TRBJ1-2
TGTGCCAGCAGCTTATCCCCGGCCCCCCCGTTTTATGAGCAGTACTTC	CASSLSPAPPFYEQYF	-	-	TRBV11-2	TRBJ2-7
TGTGCCAGCAGCTGGGACAGCCTCTATGGCTACACCTTC	CASSWDSLYGYTF	-	TRBD1	TRBV5-5	TRBJ1-2
TGTGCCAGCAGTTTCCTCGGGACAGGGGTTAATGAAAAACTGTTTTTT	CASSFLGTGVNEKLFF	-	TRBD1	TRBV28	TRBJ1-4
TGTGCCAGCAGCTCTCCCGGGACAGTCTCCTACGAGCAGTACTTC	CASSSPGTVSYEQYF	-	TRBD1	TRBV6-5	TRBJ2-7
TGTGCCATCAGTGAGTCCGGGGGGATGGACGGCACAGATACGCAGTATTTT	CAISESGGMDGTDTQYF	-	TRBD2	TRBV10-3	TRBJ2-3
TGTGCCAGCAGCTTAGGAGGAGGGGGCAGGCAGTACGAGCAGTACTTC	CASSLGGGGRQYEQYF	-	-	TRBV7-9	TRBJ2-7
TGTGCCAGCAGCCAAGAATTGGGGTCTGGGGCCAACGTCCTGACTTTC	CASSQELGSGANVLTF	-	-	TRBV3-1/TRBV3-2	TRBJ2-6
TGTGCCAGTAGCCTATCGAATCAGCCCCAGCATTTT	CASSLSNQPQHF	-	-	TRBV19	TRBJ1-5
TGCGCCAGCAGCCAAGGCTCGGGCTATGGCTACACCTTC	CASSQGSGYGYTF	once	-	TRBV4-1	TRBJ1-2
TGTGCCAGCAGTACCCCCCAGGGGCGGCTTCGTGAAAAACTGTTTTTT	CASSTPQGRLREKLFF	-	-	TRBV28	TRBJ1-4
TGTGCCAGCAGCCCCGGACTAGCGGGAGTTGGCGAGCAGTACTTC	CASSPGLAGVGEQYF	-	TRBD2	TRBV9	TRBJ2-7